This T cell receptor beta chain was documented in a study of control samples from healthy donors and cancer patients. This CDR3 spans 14 amino acids. CDR1 is SGDLS, CDR2 YYNGEE, per germline. Deletions cut 4 bases from V and 0 bases from J, with 10 bases between. Libraries were prepared by immunoSEQ multiplex PCR; TCRdb keeps only in-frame clonotypes and omits some of them. This table holds 45,000 to 60,000 clones, about 95% found once. Sequencing was done on a sample of blood. The receptor was derived from a man aged 25 to 40 in good health. The chain uses TRBV9 and TRBJ1-1; possibly TRBD1 for D (6 bases). Here the CDR3 reads CASSYTGMNTEAFF. The CDR3 DNA sequence: TGTGCCAGCAGCTATACAGGGATGAACACTGAAGCTTTCTTT.